These 17 T cell receptor beta chains came from one sample sequenced in a study of blood T cell repertoires in COVID-19. Assay used: immunoSEQ multiplex PCR; TCRdb lists only in-frame clones, some missing. The table lists about 270,000 clones, around 82% of them singletons. The sequencing sample was made of peripheral blood. Receptor source: a woman in her forties or fifties who had recovered from COVID-19.

This chain connects TRBV7-9 to TRBJ1-6; TRBD1 aligns across 7 bases. The CDR3 contains 17 residues. V lost 1 base and J lost 3; bases outside the gene matches: 6. Germline V lookup: CDR1 SEHNR, CDR2 FQNEAQ (reference sequence). The CDR3 loop is CASSLGGGTVYNSPLHF. In DNA form, the CDR3 reads TGTGCCAGCAGCTTAGGGGGTGGGACAGTCTATAATTCACCCCTCCACTTT.

This chain joins TRBV7-9 and TRBJ2-5; TRBD1 agrees at 7 bases. The CDR3 totals 15 residues. Germline CDR1 SEHNR, CDR2 FQNEAQ (reference sequence). V shed 4 bases and J 2 bases; nucleotides not matched to a gene: 7. Written as DNA, the CDR3 is TGTGCCAGCAGCTCCTGGGACAGTTTACAAGAGACCCAGTACTTC. Translating gives CASSSWDSLQETQYF.

The chain joins TRBV15 to TRBJ1-2; TRBD1 aligns across 7 bases. After removal of 4 bases from V and 2 bases from J, the junction contained 4 bases not matched to a gene. Looked up from germline, CDR1 is LNHNV and CDR2 is YYDKDF (reference sequence). This CDR3 contains 14 residues. CDR3 sequence reads: CATSTDRVNYGYTF. CDR3 DNA: TGTGCCACCAGCACCGACAGGGTAAACTATGGCTACACCTTC.

The rearrangement links TRBV5-5 to TRBJ2-5, with 7 nucleotides matching TRBD1. The CDR3 is 14 amino acids. Trimming took 3 bases from V and 1 from J; bases not matched to a gene: 3. Per the germline V gene, CDR1 is SGHKS and CDR2 is YYEKEE (reference sequence). The CDR3 here is CASSSGQVQETQYF. The CDR3, as DNA: TGTGCCAGCAGCTCCGGACAGGTCCAAGAGACCCAGTACTTC.

The rearrangement links TRBV6-4 to TRBJ2-3, with 8 bases fitting TRBD2. The CDR3 is 17 amino acids. The V gene end was trimmed by 0 bases and the J gene end by 0 bases; junction bases not matched to a gene: 5. Per germline, CDR1 MRHNA and CDR2 SNTAGT. The CDR3 is CASSDSPGGGSTDTQYF. CDR3 nucleotide sequence: TGTGCCAGCAGTGACTCCCCGGGCGGGGGGAGCACAGATACGCAGTATTTT.

This chain links TRBV30 with TRBJ1-6, with D unresolved. This CDR3 comprises 15 residues. Trimming took off 2 bases at V and 7 bases at J, with 15 bases between the two ends. Germline assignment: CDR1 GTSNPN and CDR2 SVGIG (reference sequence). CDR3 nucleotides: TGTGCCTGGAGTACCCCAGGCCGCGGGAATTCACCCCTCCACTTT. Its translation: CAWSTPGRGNSPLHF.

The chain is built from TRBV30 and TRBJ2-5, with 10 bases that match TRBD2. The V and J ends lost 3 bases and 2 bases, in that order; junction bases with no gene match: 0. The CDR3 loop spans 13 amino acids. The germline CDR1 and CDR2 sequences are GTSNPN and SVGIG (reference sequence). The CDR3 nucleotides read TGTGCCTGGAGGACTAGCGGGCAAGAGACCCAGTACTTC. Translating it yields CAWRTSGQETQYF. The variable domain in full, completed from reference TRBV30 and TRBJ2-5, reads SQTIHQWPATLVQPVGSPLSLECTVEGTSNPNLYWYRQAAGRGLQLLFYSVGIGQISSEVPQNLSASRPQDRQFILSSKKLLLSDSGFYLCAWRTSGQETQYFGPGTRLLVL.

On this clone itself: This specimen includes other DNA sequences encoding the same CDR3. The rearrangement links TRBV18 to TRBJ1-2; D unresolved. The CDR3 is 13 residues long. Germline CDR1 and CDR2: KGHSH and LQKENI. V dropped 3 bases and J dropped 0 bases, with 5 bases sitting between them. CDR3 amino acids: CASSPDSNYGYTF. The CDR3 region has the DNA TGTGCCAGCTCACCCGACTCTAACTATGGCTACACCTTC.

This rearrangement joins TRBV11-2 to TRBJ1-2; D unresolved. Trimming left V 4 bases short and J 5 bases short, with 11 bases between. The CDR3 extends over 13 amino acids. Germline V lookup: CDR1 SGHAT, CDR2 FQNNGV. The CDR3 nucleotides read TGTGCCAGCAGCTCCCCGGGGAAGTATGGCTACACCTTC. Translating gives CASSSPGKYGYTF. Using reference TRBV11-2 and TRBJ1-2 for the parts outside the CDR3, the full variable domain is EAGVAQSPRYKIIEKRQSVAFWCNPISGHATLYWYQQILGQGPKLLIQFQNNGVVDDSQLPKDRFSAERLKGVDSTLKIQPAKLEDSAVYLCASSSPGKYGYTFGSGTRLTVV.

V and J are TRBV19 and TRBJ2-7, with D hard to call. Germline V gene data show CDR1 as LNHDA and CDR2 as SQIVND (reference sequence). The CDR3 runs to 11 residues. The CDR3 DNA reads TGTGCTAAACTCCTGGCCTACGAGCAGTACTTC. Encoded protein: CAKLLAYEQYF.

This chain links TRBV29-1 with TRBJ2-3; TRBD2 is a possible D gene (6 bases). V was trimmed by 3 bases and J by 6 bases, leaving 13 bases between them. Germline V CDR1 and CDR2: SQVTM, ANQGSEA. The CDR3 length is 13 residues. This chain's CDR3 is CSVDLLARDTQYF. The CDR3, as DNA: TGCAGCGTTGACCTACTAGCAAGGGATACGCAGTATTTT.

The gene calls are TRBV19 and TRBJ2-2; the D gene is possibly TRBD2 (6 bases). The germline CDR1 and CDR2 sequences are LNHDA and SQIVND (reference sequence). The CDR3 length is 15 residues. With 3 bases removed from V and 2 bases from J, the gap between germline ends came to 10 bases. CDR3 nucleotides: TGTGCCAGTAGTATCCTAGCGAGAAACACCGGGGAGCTGTTTTTT. This codes for CASSILARNTGELFF.

This chain connects TRBV6-5 to TRBJ2-7; no clear D. V lost 3 bases and J 3 bases, leaving 9 bases between the germline ends. There are 13 residues in the CDR3. Germline loops: CDR1 MNHEY, CDR2 SVGAGI. CDR3 coding DNA: TGTGCCAGCAGTTATCCTGGGCGCTACGAGCAGTACTTC. Translation: CASSYPGRYEQYF.

The gene calls are TRBV15 and TRBJ1-2; 7 bases match TRBD1. Per the germline V gene, CDR1 is LNHNV and CDR2 is YYDKDF (reference sequence). This CDR3 has 15 residues. J gave up 4 bases and V 5 bases, and 10 bases lay outside the gene matches. Here the CDR3 reads CATSPTDRVGYGYTF. CDR3 sequence (DNA): TGTGCCACCAGCCCCACCGACAGGGTCGGCTATGGCTACACCTTC.

This clone was detected once. This chain connects TRBV30 to TRBJ2-4; TRBD2 matches 8 bases. J was trimmed by 12 bases and V by 0 bases; bases with no gene match: 7. The CDR3 covers 13 residues. The germline V gene encodes CDR1 GTSNPN and CDR2 SVGIG (reference sequence). The CDR3 sequence: CAWSVRPREGQYF. As DNA, the CDR3 is TGTGCCTGGAGTGTACGACCCCGGGAGGGTCAGTACTTC.

The rearrangement uses TRBV4-1 and TRBJ1-2; 8 nucleotides align to TRBD1. CDR3 length: 15 amino acids. Per germline, CDR1 MGHRA and CDR2 YSYEKL. Germline trimming cut 5 bases from V and 4 bases from J; bases unmatched to any gene: 9. The CDR3 DNA follows: TGCGCCAGCAGCAGCCACAGGGGGGAGGGCTATGGCTACACCTTC. Amino acids: CASSSHRGEGYGYTF.

The count of this clone is one. A read error may account for a junction end that differs from germline. This chain connects TRBV11-2 to TRBJ1-2; 7 bases are shared with TRBD1. Germline lookup yields CDR1 SGHAT and CDR2 FQNNGV. The CDR3 spans 15 residues. The CDR3 reads CASSLDLAGGLRWSF. DNA of the CDR3: TGTGCCAGCAGCTTAGATTTGGCAGGGGGATTGCGCTGGTCCTTC.